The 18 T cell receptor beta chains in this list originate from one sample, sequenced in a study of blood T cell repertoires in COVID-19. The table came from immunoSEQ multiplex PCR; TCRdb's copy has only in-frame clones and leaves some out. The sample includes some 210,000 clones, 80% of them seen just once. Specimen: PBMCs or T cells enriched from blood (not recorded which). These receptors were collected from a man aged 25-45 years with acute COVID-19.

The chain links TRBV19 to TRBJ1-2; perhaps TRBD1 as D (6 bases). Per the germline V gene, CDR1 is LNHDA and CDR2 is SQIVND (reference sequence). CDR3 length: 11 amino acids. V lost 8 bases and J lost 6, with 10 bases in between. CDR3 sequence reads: CASHTGHGYTF. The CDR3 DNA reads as TGTGCCAGTCACACAGGGCATGGCTACACCTTC.

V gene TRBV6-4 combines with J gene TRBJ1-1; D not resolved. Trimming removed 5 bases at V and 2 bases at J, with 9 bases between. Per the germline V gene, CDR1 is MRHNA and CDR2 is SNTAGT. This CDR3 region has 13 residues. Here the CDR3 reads CASSPSFNTEAFF. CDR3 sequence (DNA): TGTGCCAGCAGTCCCTCCTTCAACACTGAAGCTTTCTTT.

In DNA, the CDR3 is TGCGCCAGCGGAGAACGCCGGGACAGCACCTACGAGCAGTACTTC. Translating gives CASGERRDSTYEQYF. The gene calls are TRBV5-1 and TRBJ2-7, with 7 bases fitting TRBD1. This CDR3 has 15 amino acids. Germline CDR1 reads SGHRS; CDR2 reads YFSETQ. V lost 7 bases to trimming and J lost 2 bases; unmatched junction nucleotides: 12.

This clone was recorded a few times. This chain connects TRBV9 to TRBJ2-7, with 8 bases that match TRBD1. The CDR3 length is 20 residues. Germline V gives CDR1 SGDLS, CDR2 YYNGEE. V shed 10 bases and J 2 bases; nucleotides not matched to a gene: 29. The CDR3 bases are TGTGCCGGACGGACAGGGCTTTCATCCTGCCTACGAGGATTAACCTACGAGCAGTACTTC. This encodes CAGRTGLSSCLRGLTYEQYF.

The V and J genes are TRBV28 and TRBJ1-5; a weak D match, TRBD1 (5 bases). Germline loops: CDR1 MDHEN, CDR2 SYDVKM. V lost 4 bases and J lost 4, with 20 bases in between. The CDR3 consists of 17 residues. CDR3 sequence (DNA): TGTGCCAGCAGTTGGGAGGGCCCGATTGAGGGGAATCAGCCCCAGCATTTT. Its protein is CASSWEGPIEGNQPQHF.

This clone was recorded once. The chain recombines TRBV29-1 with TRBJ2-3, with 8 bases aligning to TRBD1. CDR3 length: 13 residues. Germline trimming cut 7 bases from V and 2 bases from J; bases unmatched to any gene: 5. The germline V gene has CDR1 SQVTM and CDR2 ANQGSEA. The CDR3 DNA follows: TGCAGCGGGGGACAGGTCAACACAGATACGCAGTATTTT. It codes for CSGGQVNTDTQYF.

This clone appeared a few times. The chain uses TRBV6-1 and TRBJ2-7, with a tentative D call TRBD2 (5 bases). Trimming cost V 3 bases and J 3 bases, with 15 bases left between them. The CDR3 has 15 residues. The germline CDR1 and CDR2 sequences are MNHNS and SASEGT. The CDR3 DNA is TGTGCCAGCAGTGACCCCGCCGGGGTCCTCTACGAGCAGTACTTC. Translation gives CASSDPAGVLYEQYF.

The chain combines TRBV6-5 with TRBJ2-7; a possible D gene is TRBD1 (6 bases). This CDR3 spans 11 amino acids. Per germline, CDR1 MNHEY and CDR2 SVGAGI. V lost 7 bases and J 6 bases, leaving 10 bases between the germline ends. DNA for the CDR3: TGTGCCAGCATAGGGGGAGCCGAGCAGTACTTC. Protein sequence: CASIGGAEQYF.

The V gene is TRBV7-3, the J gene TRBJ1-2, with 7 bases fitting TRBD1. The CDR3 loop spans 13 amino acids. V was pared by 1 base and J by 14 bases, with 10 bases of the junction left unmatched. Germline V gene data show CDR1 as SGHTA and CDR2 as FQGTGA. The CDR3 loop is CASSLRPGQVETF. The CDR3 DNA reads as TGTGCCAGCAGCTTAAGGCCCGGACAGGTGGAAACCTTC.

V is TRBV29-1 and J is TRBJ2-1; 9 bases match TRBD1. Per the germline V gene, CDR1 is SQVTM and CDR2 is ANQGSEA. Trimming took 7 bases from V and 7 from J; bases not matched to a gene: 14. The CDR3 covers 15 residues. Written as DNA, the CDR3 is TGCAGCGGCCTCGTGTCGGGACAGGGTGGGAATGAGCAGTTCTTC. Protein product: CSGLVSGQGGNEQFF.

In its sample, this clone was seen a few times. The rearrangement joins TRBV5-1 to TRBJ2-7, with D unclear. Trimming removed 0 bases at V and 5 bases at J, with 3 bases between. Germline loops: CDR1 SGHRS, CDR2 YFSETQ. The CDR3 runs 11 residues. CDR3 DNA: TGCGCCAGCAGCTTGGGAGACGAGCAGTACTTC. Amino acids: CASSLGDEQYF.

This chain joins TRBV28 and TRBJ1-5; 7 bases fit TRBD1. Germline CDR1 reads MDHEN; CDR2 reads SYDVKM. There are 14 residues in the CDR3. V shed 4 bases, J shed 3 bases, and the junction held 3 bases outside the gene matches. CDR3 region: CASSWTGVNQPQHF. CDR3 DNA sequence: TGTGCCAGCAGTTGGACAGGAGTCAATCAGCCCCAGCATTTT.

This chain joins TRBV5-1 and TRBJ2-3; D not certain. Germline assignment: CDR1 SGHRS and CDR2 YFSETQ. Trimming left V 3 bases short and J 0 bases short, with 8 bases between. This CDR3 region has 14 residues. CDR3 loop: CASSSVVSTDTQYF. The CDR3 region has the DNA TGCGCCAGCAGCTCTGTCGTGAGCACAGATACGCAGTATTTT.

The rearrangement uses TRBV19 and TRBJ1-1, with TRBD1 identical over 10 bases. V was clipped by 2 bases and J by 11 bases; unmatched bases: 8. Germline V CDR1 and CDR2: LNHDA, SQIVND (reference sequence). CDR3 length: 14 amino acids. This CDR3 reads CASSIIWTGGKAFF. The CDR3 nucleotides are TGTGCCAGTAGTATAATCTGGACAGGGGGGAAGGCTTTCTTT.

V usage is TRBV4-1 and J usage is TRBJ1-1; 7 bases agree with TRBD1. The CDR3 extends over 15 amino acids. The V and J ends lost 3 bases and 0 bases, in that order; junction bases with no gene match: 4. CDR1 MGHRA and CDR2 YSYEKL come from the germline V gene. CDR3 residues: CASSQGGQLNTEAFF. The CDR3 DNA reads TGCGCCAGCAGCCAGGGGGGACAGTTGAACACTGAAGCTTTCTTT.

CDR3 DNA sequence: TGCGCCAGCAGCTTGTTCGGGGTAGGGACTGAAGCTTTCTTT. This codes for CASSLFGVGTEAFF. The V and J genes are TRBV5-1 and TRBJ1-1; D gene unclear. V shed 1 base and J shed 5 bases, with 12 bases lying between them. The CDR3 is 14 amino acids. The germline V gene encodes CDR1 SGHRS and CDR2 YFSETQ. The full variable domain, with the rest looked up from reference TRBV5-1 and TRBJ1-1, is KAGVTQTPRYLIKTRGQQVTLSCSPISGHRSVSWYQQTPGQGLQFLFEYFSETQRNKGNFPGRFSGRQFSNSRSEMNVSTLELGDSALYLCASSLFGVGTEAFFGQGTRLTVV.

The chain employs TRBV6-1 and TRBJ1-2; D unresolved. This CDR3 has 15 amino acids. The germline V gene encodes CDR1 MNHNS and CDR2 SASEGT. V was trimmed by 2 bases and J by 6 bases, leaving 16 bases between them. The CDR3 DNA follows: TGTGCCAGCAGTGAAAGGGTGTTCGGGAGGGATGGCTACACCTTC. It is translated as CASSERVFGRDGYTF.

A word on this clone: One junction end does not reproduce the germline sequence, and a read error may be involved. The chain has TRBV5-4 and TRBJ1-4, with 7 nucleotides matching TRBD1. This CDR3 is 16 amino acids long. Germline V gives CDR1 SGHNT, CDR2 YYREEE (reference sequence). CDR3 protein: CANSPGTATTNEKLFF. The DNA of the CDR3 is TGTGCCAACAGCCCCGGGACAGCTACAACTAATGAAAAACTGTTTTTT.